The 8 T cell receptor beta chains below all came from one sample that was sequenced in a study of T cell responses to AZD1222 COVID-19 vaccine. Clones were sequenced by immunoSEQ multiplex PCR, and TCRdb holds only the in-frame ones, with some missing. The data show 150,000 to 200,000 clones, with 94% seen just once and roughly 5.6% held by the top ten. The sequencing here drew on peripheral blood, taken 28 days after the second AZD1222 dose. These receptors originate from an adult who received the AZD1222 COVID-19 vaccine.

The chain recombines TRBV2 with TRBJ2-4; D gene ambiguous. The CDR3 spans 14 residues. Germline values: CDR1 SNHLY, CDR2 FYNNEI. The V gene lost 6 bases and the J gene lost 5 bases, with 14 bases spanning the gap. The CDR3 DNA is TGTGCCAGCAGACGCGAACAAGGAGAAAACATTCAGTACTTC. Its protein is CASRREQGENIQYF.

The CDR3 loop is CASSQWTSGKNEQYF. The CDR3 nucleotides are TGCGCCAGCAGCCAATGGACTAGCGGGAAGAACGAGCAGTACTTC. The gene calls are TRBV4-1 and TRBJ2-7, with TRBD2 matching 12 bases. Germline V lookup: CDR1 MGHRA, CDR2 YSYEKL. V lost 2 bases, J lost 5 bases, and 4 bases stayed unmatched. This CDR3 spans 15 amino acids.

This clone was counted once. The chain carries TRBV6-5 and TRBJ2-1; perhaps TRBD1 as D (6 bases). In germline, CDR1 is MNHEY, CDR2 SVGAGI. The ends were cut back, 5 bases at V and 7 bases at J, with 9 bases in the middle. The length of the CDR3 is 12 residues. CDR3 nucleotide sequence: TGTGCCAGCAGTCTACAGGGAAATGAGCAGTTCTTC. Translated, it gives CASSLQGNEQFF.

V is TRBV5-1 and J is TRBJ2-7; the match to TRBD2 covers 7 bases. Germline lookup yields CDR1 SGHRS and CDR2 YFSETQ. Trimming at V came to 4 bases and at J to 0 bases, leaving 4 bases not matched to a gene. This CDR3 has 14 residues. The CDR3 reads CASSMTSPSYEQYF. For the CDR3, the DNA is TGCGCCAGCAGCATGACTAGCCCCTCCTACGAGCAGTACTTC. Complete variable domain (other parts from reference TRBV5-1 and TRBJ2-7): KAGVTQTPRYLIKTRGQQVTLSCSPISGHRSVSWYQQTPGQGLQFLFEYFSETQRNKGNFPGRFSGRQFSNSRSEMNVSTLELGDSALYLCASSMTSPSYEQYFGPGTRLTVT.

The J gene is TRBJ2-3, the V gene TRBV7-9; D is undetermined. This CDR3 has 13 amino acids. V lost 5 bases to trimming and J lost 1 base, with 7 bases between them. The V gene's germline CDR1 is SEHNR and CDR2 FQNEAQ (reference sequence). The CDR3 bases are TGTGCCAGCAGCCACTTTCGCACAGATACGCAGTATTTT. Protein: CASSHFRTDTQYF.

This clone was seen just once. The DNA for the CDR3 is TGTGCCAGCTCACCATTAGCAGATACGCAGTATTTT. Translating gives CASSPLADTQYF. V and J are TRBV18 and TRBJ2-3; D gene ambiguous. CDR3 length equals 12 residues. Trimming took 2 bases from V and 4 from J, leaving 4 bases between them. Germline CDR1 and CDR2: KGHSH and LQKENI.

The genes are TRBV15 and TRBJ2-7, with 12 bases matching TRBD2. After removal of 5 bases from V and 2 bases from J, the junction contained 10 bases not matched to a gene. The germline CDR1 and CDR2 sequences are LNHNV and YYDKDF (reference sequence). The CDR3 sequence is 17 residues long. The CDR3 nucleotides are TGTGCCACCAGCGGGGAGACTAGCGGGGGATCCCCCTACGAGCAGTACTTC. Its translation is CATSGETSGGSPYEQYF.

This chain joins TRBV6-5 and TRBJ1-1; 10 bases fit TRBD1. CDR1 MNHEY and CDR2 SVGAGI come from the germline V gene. The CDR3 length is 14 residues. V dropped 7 bases and J dropped 2; count of bases not matched to a gene: 4. This chain's CDR3 is CASKTTGGNTEAFF. In DNA, the CDR3 is TGTGCCAGCAAGACGACAGGGGGCAACACTGAAGCTTTCTTT.